This T cell receptor (beta chain) was captured by sequencing in a study of cytotoxic CD8 clonotypes in ibrutinib-treated CLL. Sequencing used immunoSEQ multiplex PCR; TCRdb keeps in-frame clones, though not all of them. The repertoire holds tens of thousands of clones, with 86% as singletons. Germline CDR1 and CDR2: SGHRS and YFSETQ. The CDR3 runs 17 residues. Trimming stripped 4 bases from V and 2 bases from J, with 19 bases between. The clonotype was recovered from a human donor with chronic lymphocytic leukemia. The sequencing used PBMCs, collected before ibrutinib treatment. The chain joins TRBV5-1 to TRBJ1-3; perhaps TRBD1 as D (6 bases). CDR3 loop: CASSRQAGGLTGNTIYF. DNA of the CDR3: TGCGCCAGCAGCCGACAGGCCGGGGGGCTTACTGGAAACACCATATATTTT. Together with reference TRBV5-1 and TRBJ1-3, the CDR3 gives the full variable domain: KAGVTQTPRYLIKTRGQQVTLSCSPISGHRSVSWYQQTPGQGLQFLFEYFSETQRNKGNFPGRFSGRQFSNSRSEMNVSTLELGDSALYLCASSRQAGGLTGNTIYFGEGSWLTVV.